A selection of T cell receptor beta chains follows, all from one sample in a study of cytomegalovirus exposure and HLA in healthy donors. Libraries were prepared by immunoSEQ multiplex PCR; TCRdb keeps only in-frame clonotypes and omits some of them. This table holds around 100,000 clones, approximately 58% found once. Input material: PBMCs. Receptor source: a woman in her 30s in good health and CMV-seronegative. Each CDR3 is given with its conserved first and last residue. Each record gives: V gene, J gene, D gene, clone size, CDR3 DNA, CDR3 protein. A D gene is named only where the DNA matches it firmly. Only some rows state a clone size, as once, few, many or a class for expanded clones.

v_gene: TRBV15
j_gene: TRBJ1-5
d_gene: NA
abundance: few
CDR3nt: TGTGCCACCAGCAGAGCGGGGACTTCCAATCAGCCCCAGCATTTT
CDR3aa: CATSRAGTSNQPQHF

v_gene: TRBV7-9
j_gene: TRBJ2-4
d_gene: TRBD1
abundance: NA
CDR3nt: TGTGCCAGCAGTTCAGGACAGGGTGTCGACATTCAGTACTTC
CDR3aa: CASSSGQGVDIQYF

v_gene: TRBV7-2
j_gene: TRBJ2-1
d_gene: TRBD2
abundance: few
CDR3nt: TGTGCCAGCAGCTACCTAGCGGGGGAAATCTACAATGAGCAGTTCTTC
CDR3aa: CASSYLAGEIYNEQFF

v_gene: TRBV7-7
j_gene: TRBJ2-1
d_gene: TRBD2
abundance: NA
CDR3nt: TGTGCTAGCAGCTTAGAGGAAGCGGGAAAACAGTTCTTC
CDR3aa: CASSLEEAGKQFF

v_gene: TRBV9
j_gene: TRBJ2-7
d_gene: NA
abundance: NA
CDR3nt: TGTGCCAGCAGCACTGGACACCGCGAGGAGCAGTACTTC
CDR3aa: CASSTGHREEQYF

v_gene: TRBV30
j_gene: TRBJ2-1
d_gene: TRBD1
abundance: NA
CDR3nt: TGTGCCTGGACTCAGGCCACAGGGGGAGCTTCACCCCCGTATTACAATGAGCAGTTCTTC
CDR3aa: CAWTQATGGASPPYYNEQFF

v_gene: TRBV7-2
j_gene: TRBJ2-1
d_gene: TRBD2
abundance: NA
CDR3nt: TGTGCCAGCAGGGGACTAGCGAGTTCCACCTACAATGAGCAGTTCTTC
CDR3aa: CASRGLASSTYNEQFF

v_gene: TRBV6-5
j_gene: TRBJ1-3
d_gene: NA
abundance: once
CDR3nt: TGTGCCAGCATCAGCTCTGGAAACACCATATATTTT
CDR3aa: CASISSGNTIYF

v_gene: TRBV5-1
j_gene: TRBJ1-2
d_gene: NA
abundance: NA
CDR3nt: TGCGCCAGCAGCGTAGGACAATCGATGAACTATGGCTACACCTTC
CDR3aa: CASSVGQSMNYGYTF

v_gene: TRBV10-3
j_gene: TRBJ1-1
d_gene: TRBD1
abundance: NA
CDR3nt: TGTGCCATCAGCCACAGGGGCGCGAACACTGAAGCTTTCTTT
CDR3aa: CAISHRGANTEAFF

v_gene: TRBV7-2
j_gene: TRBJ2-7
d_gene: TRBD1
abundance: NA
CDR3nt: TGTGCCAGCAGCTTAGCGCGGACAGGGGGCAACTACGAGCAGTACTTC
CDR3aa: CASSLARTGGNYEQYF

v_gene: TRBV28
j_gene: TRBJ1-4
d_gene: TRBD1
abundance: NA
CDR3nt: TGTGCCAGCAGTTTACTGGGTTCAGGGGGCTATGAAAAACTGTTTTTT
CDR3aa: CASSLLGSGGYEKLFF

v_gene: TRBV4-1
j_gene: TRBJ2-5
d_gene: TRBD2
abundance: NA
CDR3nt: TGCGCCAGCGGTCGACTAGCGGGAGCGGGCACCAAAGAGACCCAGTACTTC
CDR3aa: CASGRLAGAGTKETQYF

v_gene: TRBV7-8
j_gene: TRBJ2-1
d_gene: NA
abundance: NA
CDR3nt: TGTGCCAGCACCCTTCGGGGTTTGAATGAGCAGTTCTTC
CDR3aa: CASTLRGLNEQFF

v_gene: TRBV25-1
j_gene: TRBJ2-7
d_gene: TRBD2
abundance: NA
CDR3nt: TGTGCCTCCGGGACTAGCAGCTACGAGCAGTACTTC
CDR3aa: CASGTSSYEQYF

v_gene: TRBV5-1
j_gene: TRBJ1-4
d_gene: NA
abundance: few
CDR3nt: TGCGCCAGCAGCCCGGCGGGGTTTAATGAAAAACTGTTTTTT
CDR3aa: CASSPAGFNEKLFF

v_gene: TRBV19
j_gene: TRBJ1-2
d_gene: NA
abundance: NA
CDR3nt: TGTGCCAGTAAACGAGCTAGCGGCTATGGCTACACCTTC
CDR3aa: CASKRASGYGYTF

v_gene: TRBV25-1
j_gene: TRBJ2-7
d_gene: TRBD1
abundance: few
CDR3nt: TGTGCCAGTTTCGGGGCGGGACAGGGTTCGTACGAGCAGTACTTC
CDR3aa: CASFGAGQGSYEQYF

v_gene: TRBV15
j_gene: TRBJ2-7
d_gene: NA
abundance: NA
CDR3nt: TGTGCCACCAGCAGAGATAGGAGGGGAGGAGGAACCTACGAGCAGTACTTC
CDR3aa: CATSRDRRGGGTYEQYF